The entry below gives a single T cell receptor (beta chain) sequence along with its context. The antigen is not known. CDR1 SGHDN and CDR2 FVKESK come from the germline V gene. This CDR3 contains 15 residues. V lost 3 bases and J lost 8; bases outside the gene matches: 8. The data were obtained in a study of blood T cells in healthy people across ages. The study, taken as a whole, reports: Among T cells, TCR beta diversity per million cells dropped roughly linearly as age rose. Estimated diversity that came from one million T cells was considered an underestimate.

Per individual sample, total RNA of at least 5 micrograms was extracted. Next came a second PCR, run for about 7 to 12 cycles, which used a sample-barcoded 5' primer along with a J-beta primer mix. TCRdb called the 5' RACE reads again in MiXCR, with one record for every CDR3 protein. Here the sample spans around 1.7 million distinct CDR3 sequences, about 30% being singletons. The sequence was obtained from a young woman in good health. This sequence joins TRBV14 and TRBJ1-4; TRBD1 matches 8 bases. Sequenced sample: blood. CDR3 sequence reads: CASSQIDRGGEKLFF. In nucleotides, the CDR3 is TGTGCCAGCAGCCAGATCGACAGGGGCGGAGAAAAACTGTTTTTT.